The 11 T cell receptor beta chains presented below share a single source sample, sequenced in a study of CD8 T cells in ankylosing spondylitis. Via MiXCR, TCRdb re-called the 5' RACE reads, giving one row per CDR3 protein. This sample yields around 130,000 distinct CDR3 sequences, of which 12% to 15% are seen a single time; almost 3% belongs to the top ten. Sequenced input: blood, either unsorted or a sorted T cell fraction (not recorded which). These receptors were collected from a female donor with ankylosing spondylitis or in good health (not recorded which).

This clonotype was seen only a few times. This chain links TRBV3-1 with TRBJ2-1, with TRBD2 identical over 10 bases. V lost 3 bases and J lost 9; bases outside the gene matches: 17. CDR1 LGHDT and CDR2 YNNKEL come from the germline V gene (reference sequence). This CDR3 comprises 18 residues. This CDR3 reads CASSHPSGRANGLAEQFF. The CDR3 DNA sequence: TGTGCCAGCAGCCATCCCAGCGGGAGGGCAAATGGGTTAGCTGAGCAGTTCTTC.

The gene calls are TRBV27 and TRBJ2-1; D remains unclear. Trimming left V 5 bases short and J 4 bases short, with 9 bases between. The CDR3 spans 13 residues. Germline-derived CDR1 and CDR2 are MNHEY and SMNVEV (reference sequence). Here the CDR3 reads CASSKRQYNEQFF. CDR3 coding DNA: TGTGCCAGCAGTAAGAGACAATACAATGAGCAGTTCTTC.

This clonotype was counted between two and nine times. V usage is TRBV6-2 or TRBV6-3 and J usage is TRBJ2-2, with 9 positions matching TRBD1. V trimming: 2 bases; J trimming: 2 bases; junction bases outside the gene matches: 9. This CDR3 has 18 residues. CDR1 is MNHEY, CDR2 SVGEGT, per germline. The chain's CDR3 is CASSYVIGQGINTGELFF. As DNA, the CDR3 is TGTGCCAGCAGTTACGTAATCGGACAGGGGATAAACACCGGGGAGCTGTTTTTT.

V gene TRBV29-1 combines with J gene TRBJ2-5; 8 nucleotides agree with TRBD1. V was clipped by 7 bases and J by 3 bases; unmatched bases: 4. In germline, CDR1 is SQVTM, CDR2 ANQGSEA. The CDR3 extends over 12 amino acids. The CDR3 DNA sequence: TGCAGCGCGTACAGGGGGGAAGAGACCCAGTACTTC. It specifies CSAYRGEETQYF.

There are many counts of this clonotype. The chain carries TRBV5-1 and TRBJ1-5; D is uncertain. V lost 0 bases, J lost 2 bases, and 6 bases lay in between. Germline V gene sequence: CDR1 SGHRS, CDR2 YFSETQ. The CDR3 is 14 residues long. The CDR3 sequence: CASSLGGGNQPQHF. The CDR3 DNA follows: TGCGCCAGCAGCTTGGGGGGTGGCAATCAGCCCCAGCATTTT. Full variable domain (missing parts from reference TRBV5-1 and TRBJ1-5): KAGVTQTPRYLIKTRGQQVTLSCSPISGHRSVSWYQQTPGQGLQFLFEYFSETQRNKGNFPGRFSGRQFSNSRSEMNVSTLELGDSALYLCASSLGGGNQPQHFGDGTRLSIL.

The chain links TRBV4-1 to TRBJ1-1; 7 nucleotides agree with TRBD1. Trimming cost V 2 bases and J 1 base; bases outside gene matches: 10. The germline CDR1 and CDR2 sequences are MGHRA and YSYEKL. The CDR3 is 17 residues long. The CDR3 protein is CASSQHRDSPPNTEAFF. In nucleotides, the CDR3 is TGCGCCAGCAGCCAACACAGGGACAGCCCTCCGAACACTGAAGCTTTCTTT.

This clonotype came up a few times. The gene calls are TRBV19 and TRBJ1-5, with TRBD1 identical over 7 bases. Germline V gives CDR1 LNHDA, CDR2 SQIVND (reference sequence). Losses at the gene ends were 5 bases for V and 5 bases for J; bases not matched to a gene: 6. The CDR3 contains 14 residues. In DNA, the CDR3 is TGTGCCAGTAGTGCACAGGGGCTCCATCAGCCCCAGCATTTT. It specifies CASSAQGLHQPQHF.

This clonotype was seen ten or more times. The chain has TRBV28 and TRBJ2-3; D tentatively reads TRBD1 or TRBD2 (6 bases each). This CDR3 is built from 13 residues. CDR1 MDHEN and CDR2 SYDVKM come from the germline V gene. V lost 4 bases, J lost 2 bases, and 7 bases lay in between. CDR3 nucleotide sequence: TGTGCCAGCAGTTGGGGGGCCACAGATACGCAGTATTTT. This codes for CASSWGATDTQYF.

With regard to this clonotype: At one end the junction does not follow the germline gene, possibly because of a read error. This chain uses TRBV11-1 with TRBJ2-2; 9 bases align to TRBD1. CDR3 length equals 18 residues. The germline V gene has CDR1 SGHAT and CDR2 FQDESV (reference sequence). CDR3 residues: CASGLKGTGTAFTGELFF. Written as DNA, the CDR3 is TGTGCCAGCGGCTTAAAGGGGACAGGGACTGCATTCACCGGGGAGCTGTTTTTT.

The rearrangement links TRBV7-9 to TRBJ2-1; 10 nucleotides agree with TRBD2. With V trimmed by 6 bases and J by 2 bases, 7 bases remained unmatched. The length of the CDR3 is 16 residues. The V gene's germline CDR1 is SEHNR and CDR2 FQNEAQ (reference sequence). CDR3 sequence (DNA): TGTGCCAGCAGTCCTAAAAGCGGGGGGGCCTACAATGAGCAGTTCTTC. Protein: CASSPKSGGAYNEQFF.

The chain combines TRBV4-2 with TRBJ1-2; tentative D call: TRBD1 (5 bases). Trimming stripped 3 bases from V and 4 bases from J, with 15 bases between. CDR3 size: 15 residues. Germline loops: CDR1 LGHNA, CDR2 YNFKEQ. In DNA form, the CDR3 reads TGTGCCAGCAGCCATGACTTTTCCGGGACCTATGGCTACACCTTC. It yields the protein CASSHDFSGTYGYTF.